Following are 15 T cell receptor beta chains from one sample sequenced in a study of blood T cells in healthy people across ages. Through a sample-barcoded 5' primer and a J-beta primer mix, a second PCR was run for roughly 7 to 12 cycles. Each CDR3 protein gets one entry after TCRdb re-called the 5' RACE reads with MiXCR. The repertoire holds about 830,000 distinct CDR3 sequences, with around 62% as singletons. What was sequenced was blood. Source of these receptors: a man aged 25 to 40 in good health.

The chain uses TRBV10-3 and TRBJ1-2; the D gene is possibly TRBD1 (6 bases). This CDR3 comprises 14 residues. CDR1 ENHRY and CDR2 SYGVKD come from the germline V gene. With 2 bases removed from V and 8 bases from J, the gap between germline ends came to 15 bases. The CDR3 protein is CAISEETQGIGYTF. CDR3 coding DNA: TGTGCCATCAGTGAGGAAACCCAGGGGATCGGCTACACCTTC.

The V and J genes are TRBV7-2 and TRBJ2-4; 9 bases match TRBD2. Trimming cost V 0 bases and J 3 bases; bases outside gene matches: 6. The germline CDR1 and CDR2 sequences are SGHTA and FQGNSA. The CDR3 has 17 amino acids. CDR3 in amino acids: CASSLAGTSLVKNIQYF. In DNA, the CDR3 is TGTGCCAGCAGCTTAGCCGGGACTAGCCTAGTCAAAAACATTCAGTACTTC.

The chain combines TRBV28 with TRBJ2-6; D call uncertain. Germline V gene lookup returns CDR1 MDHEN and CDR2 SYDVKM. The CDR3 covers 16 residues. The ends were cut back, 7 bases at V and 1 base at J, with 14 bases in the middle. In nucleotides, the CDR3 is TGTGCCAGCACCCCACATAACTTATCTGGGGCCAACGTCCTGACTTTC. This gives the protein CASTPHNLSGANVLTF.

This clonotype has only a few counts. The chain carries TRBV28 and TRBJ2-5, with a weak D call TRBD2 (6 bases). The CDR3 extends over 14 amino acids. V dropped 3 bases and J dropped 7 bases, with 15 bases sitting between them. Germline CDR1 and CDR2: MDHEN and SYDVKM. CDR3 sequence: CASSFGGVQGTQYF. The CDR3 DNA is TGTGCCAGCAGTTTCGGGGGTGTCCAGGGGACCCAGTACTTC.

V usage is TRBV4-3 and J usage is TRBJ2-2, with TRBD2 identical over 13 bases. V lost 1 base to trimming and J lost 4 bases; unmatched junction nucleotides: 0. Germline CDR1 and CDR2: LGHNA and YSLEER. There are 16 residues in the CDR3. This CDR3 reads CASSQGLAGGTGELFF. The CDR3 DNA is TGCGCCAGCAGCCAAGGACTAGCGGGAGGCACCGGGGAGCTGTTTTTT.

The CDR3 region is CASSLKGDFYEQYF. Here the CDR3 DNA reads TGTGCCAGCAGCTTAAAGGGGGACTTCTACGAGCAGTACTTC. The rearrangement links TRBV7-3 to TRBJ2-7; D may be TRBD1 or TRBD2 (6 bases each). This CDR3 is 14 amino acids long. With 1 base removed from V and 3 bases from J, the gap between germline ends came to 10 bases. Germline V gives CDR1 SGHTA, CDR2 FQGTGA.

The V call is TRBV3-1, the J call TRBJ2-7; TRBD2 aligns across 10 bases. The J call may be faulty, since TRBJ2-5 better matches the DNA end. The CDR3 totals 17 residues. Per germline, CDR1 LGHDT and CDR2 YNNKEL (reference sequence). In DNA, the CDR3 is TGTGCCAGCACCATACTGACGAAGCGGGGGGGGAAAGAGACCCAGTACTTC. Its protein product is CASTILTKRGGKETQYF.

The V gene is TRBV6-6, the J gene TRBJ2-3; D gene uncertain. Germline CDR1 reads MNHNY; CDR2 reads SVGAGI (reference sequence). With 2 bases removed from V and 8 bases from J, the gap between germline ends came to 2 bases. This CDR3 region has 10 residues. The CDR3 loop reads CASSYSTQYF. DNA for the CDR3: TGTGCCAGCAGTTACAGTACGCAGTATTTT.

This chain joins TRBV10-3 and TRBJ2-3, with 7 nucleotides matching TRBD1. The CDR3 totals 15 residues. J gave up 2 bases and V 8 bases, and 10 bases lay outside the gene matches. CDR1 is ENHRY and CDR2 is SYGVKD in the germline V gene. This CDR3 reads CAIQETGQSTDTQYF. The DNA for the CDR3 is TGTGCCATCCAGGAGACGGGACAGTCCACAGATACGCAGTATTTT.

The rearrangement uses TRBV9 and TRBJ2-5, with D perhaps TRBD2 (6 bases). The germline CDR1 and CDR2 sequences are SGDLS and YYNGEE. The CDR3 consists of 17 residues. Trimming removed 0 bases at V and 1 base at J, with 16 bases between. CDR3: CASSVGWGELPQETQYF. CDR3 sequence (DNA): TGTGCCAGCAGCGTAGGCTGGGGGGAGCTTCCCCAAGAGACCCAGTACTTC. The entire variable domain, with the rest obtained from reference TRBV9 and TRBJ2-5, is as follows: DSGVTQTPKHLITATGQRVTLRCSPRSGDLSVYWYQQSLDQGLQFLIQYYNGEERAKGNILERFSAQQFPDLHSELNLSSLELGDSALYFCASSVGWGELPQETQYFGPGTRLLVL.

The rearrangement uses TRBV7-9 and TRBJ2-3; TRBD1 or TRBD2 may be the D gene (5 bases each). The V end was cut by 8 bases, the J end by 2 bases, with 20 bases between. This CDR3 comprises 16 residues. Germline CDR1 is SEHNR and CDR2 is FQNEAQ (reference sequence). The CDR3 DNA reads as TGTGCCAGCCTACCCGCCCGGGGCCCCACCACAGATACGCAGTATTTT. Translation gives CASLPARGPTTDTQYF. Using reference TRBV7-9 and TRBJ2-3 for the parts outside the CDR3, the full variable domain is DTGVSQNPRHKITKRGQNVTFRCDPISEHNRLYWYRQTLGQGPEFLTYFQNEAQLEKSRLLSDRFSAERPKGSFSTLEIQRTEQGDSAMYLCASLPARGPTTDTQYFGPGTRLTVL.

The chain has TRBV20-1 and TRBJ2-1; 7 positions match TRBD1. CDR1 and CDR2 from the germline V gene are DFQATT and SNEGSKA (reference sequence). The V and J ends lost 7 bases and 6 bases, in that order; junction bases with no gene match: 9. The CDR3 spans 13 residues. The CDR3 loop reads CSEYRDSSNEQFF. The CDR3 nucleotides are TGCAGTGAATATCGGGACAGCAGCAATGAGCAGTTCTTC.

Many counts were recorded for this clonotype. The chain carries TRBV6-4 and TRBJ2-2; possibly TRBD1 for D (5 bases). Germline V CDR1 and CDR2: MRHNA, SNTAGT. The CDR3 loop spans 14 amino acids. The V end lost 6 bases, the J end lost 4 bases, and 12 bases lay between the germline ends. Written as DNA, the CDR3 is TGTGCCAGCAGCAGGGTTGCGAGCACCGGGGAGCTGTTTTTT. Translation: CASSRVASTGELFF.

The chain is built from TRBV24-1 and TRBJ2-3; tentatively, D is TRBD1 (6 bases). This CDR3 is 15 amino acids long. Germline V gives CDR1 KGHDR, CDR2 SFDVKD. The V end lost 10 bases, the J end lost 1 base, and 17 bases lay between the germline ends. CDR3 coding DNA: TGTGCCACGAGCCGAGGCAGGGGTCGCACAGATACGCAGTATTTT. Amino acid sequence: CATSRGRGRTDTQYF.

This sequence joins TRBV7-9 and TRBJ1-4, with no clear D. The CDR3 totals 15 residues. Germline V lookup: CDR1 SEHNR, CDR2 FQNEAQ (reference sequence). V was pared by 5 bases and J by 8 bases, with 18 bases between. As DNA, the CDR3 is TGTGCCAGCAGCCTGAAAGGGCCCAATCGGGAAAAACTGTTTTTT. It specifies CASSLKGPNREKLFF.